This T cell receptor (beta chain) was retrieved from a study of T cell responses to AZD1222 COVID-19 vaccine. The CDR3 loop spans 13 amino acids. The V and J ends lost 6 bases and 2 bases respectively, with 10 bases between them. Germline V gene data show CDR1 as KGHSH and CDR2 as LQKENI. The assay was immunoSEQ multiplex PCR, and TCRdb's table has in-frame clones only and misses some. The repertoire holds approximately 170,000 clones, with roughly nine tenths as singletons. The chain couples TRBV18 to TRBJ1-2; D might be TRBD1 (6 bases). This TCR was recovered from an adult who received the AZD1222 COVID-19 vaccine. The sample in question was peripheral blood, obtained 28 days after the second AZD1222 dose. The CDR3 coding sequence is TGTGCCAGCTCCCCCGGACAGAACTATGGCTACACCTTC. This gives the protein CASSPGQNYGYTF.